What follows are 22 T cell receptor beta chains derived from one specimen sequenced in a study of blood T cell repertoires in COVID-19. The assay was immunoSEQ multiplex PCR, and TCRdb's table has in-frame clones only and misses some. The sample lists about 27,000 clones, around 83% occurring once. Sequencing was performed on peripheral blood. The receptors stem from a man between 65 and 80 years old with active COVID-19.

V and J are TRBV6-5 and TRBJ1-2, with 8 bases that match TRBD1. The V segment lost 6 bases and the J segment 4 bases; nucleotides outside the gene matches: 7. This CDR3 contains 14 residues. Germline V gene data show CDR1 as MNHEY and CDR2 as SVGAGI. The CDR3 DNA is TGTGCCAGCAGCCCCGGACAGGGATTCTATGGCTACACCTTC. Protein sequence: CASSPGQGFYGYTF.

This clone was picked up one time. V and J are TRBV5-1 and TRBJ1-4, with a tentative D call TRBD1 (5 bases). Deletions cut 0 bases from V and 7 bases from J, with 10 bases between. The CDR3 is 14 residues long. Germline V lookup: CDR1 SGHRS, CDR2 YFSETQ. The CDR3 nucleotides read TGCGCCAGCAGCTTGGAGGGGTGGAGTGAAAAACTGTTTTTT. It encodes CASSLEGWSEKLFF.

The chain joins TRBV28 to TRBJ2-7; 7 bases are shared with TRBD1. The CDR3 totals 12 residues. J was trimmed by 5 bases and V by 2 bases; bases with no gene match: 0. Germline V gene lookup returns CDR1 MDHEN and CDR2 SYDVKM. In DNA form, the CDR3 reads TGTGCCAGCAGTTTAACAGGGGACGAGCAGTACTTC. It encodes CASSLTGDEQYF.

V is TRBV19 and J is TRBJ2-3, with TRBD2 identical over 7 bases. The CDR3 is 17 amino acids. Germline loops: CDR1 LNHDA, CDR2 SQIVND (reference sequence). The junction had 10 bases not matched to a gene; V was cut back by 2 bases and J by 2 bases. CDR3 sequence (DNA): TGTGCCAGTAGTATATCTGTTGCGGGGGTGTACACAGATACGCAGTATTTT. Its protein is CASSISVAGVYTDTQYF.

The count of this clone is one. The chain couples TRBV4-1 to TRBJ2-3; weak D call: TRBD1 (5 bases). Trimming stripped 5 bases from V and 1 base from J, with 13 bases between. Germline V lookup: CDR1 MGHRA, CDR2 YSYEKL. The CDR3 runs 15 residues. The CDR3 region has the DNA TGCGCCAGCAGCTACTCGACAGACCGCACAGATACGCAGTATTTT. It specifies CASSYSTDRTDTQYF.

The chain joins TRBV7-3 to TRBJ2-1; 14 bases map to TRBD2. Germline-derived CDR1 and CDR2 are SGHTA and FQGTGA. J gave up 7 bases and V 5 bases, and 7 bases lay outside the gene matches. The CDR3 has 16 amino acids. The DNA for the CDR3 is TGTGCCAGCAGCGGAACGGGACTAGCGGGAGTGAATGAGCAGTTCTTC. This sequence encodes CASSGTGLAGVNEQFF.

The chain links TRBV7-2 to TRBJ1-2; D is unclear. The CDR3 is 11 residues long. The V end was cut by 6 bases, the J end by 4 bases, with 6 bases between. The germline V gene has CDR1 SGHTA and CDR2 FQGNSA. The CDR3 loop reads CASSRGYGYTF. The DNA of the CDR3 is TGTGCCAGCAGTCGGGGCTATGGCTACACCTTC.

In its sample, this clone was seen a few times. The gene calls are TRBV10-1 and TRBJ1-1, with TRBD1 matching over 8 bases. Germline V gene sequence: CDR1 WNHNN, CDR2 SYGVQD (reference sequence). Trimming at V came to 6 bases and at J to 9 bases, leaving 12 bases not matched to a gene. CDR3 length: 14 residues. CDR3 nucleotide sequence: TGCGCCAGCAGCGCCGGACAGGGAAGTAATAAAGCTTTCTTT. It codes for CASSAGQGSNKAFF.

The genes are TRBV7-9 and TRBJ1-1; D is unclear. There are 12 residues in the CDR3. Germline values: CDR1 SEHNR, CDR2 FQNEAQ (reference sequence). Trimming cost V 2 bases and J 8 bases, with 9 bases left between them. The DNA of the CDR3 is TGTGCCAGCAGCTTACTATTGAGCGAAGCTTTCTTT. This codes for CASSLLLSEAFF.

The chain carries TRBV30 and TRBJ1-1, with D possibly TRBD1 on 6 matching bases. The CDR3 is made up of 13 amino acids. V dropped 3 bases and J dropped 1 base, with 9 bases sitting between them. The germline gives CDR1 GTSNPN, CDR2 SVGIG (reference sequence). The CDR3 reads CAWRYRANTEAFF. As DNA, the CDR3 is TGTGCCTGGAGGTACAGGGCGAACACTGAAGCTTTCTTT.

This clone has a single count. The chain carries TRBV5-1 and TRBJ2-1; D may be TRBD1 (6 bases). Germline CDR1 and CDR2: SGHRS and YFSETQ. CDR3 length: 14 residues. V was cut by 7 bases and J by 0 bases, with 11 bases left in between. The CDR3 is CASGTGSSYNEQFF. The CDR3 DNA follows: TGCGCCAGCGGTACAGGGAGCTCCTACAATGAGCAGTTCTTC. Drawing the rest from reference TRBV5-1 and TRBJ2-1, the complete variable domain is KAGVTQTPRYLIKTRGQQVTLSCSPISGHRSVSWYQQTPGQGLQFLFEYFSETQRNKGNFPGRFSGRQFSNSRSEMNVSTLELGDSALYLCASGTGSSYNEQFFGPGTRLTVL.

The CDR3 DNA sequence: TGTGCCAGCAGTGAATCCGGGGACATCTCCTACAATGAGCAGTTCTTC. Translated: CASSESGDISYNEQFF. V and J are TRBV9 and TRBJ2-1; a weak D match, TRBD1 (6 bases). This CDR3 is 16 amino acids long. Germline assignment: CDR1 SGDLS and CDR2 YYNGEE. V was trimmed by 5 bases and J by 0 bases, leaving 15 bases between them.

Worth noting for this clone: The junction departs from the called germline gene at one end, perhaps through a read error. The chain carries TRBV7-6 and TRBJ2-3; weak D call: TRBD2 (5 bases). Looked up from germline, CDR1 is SGHVS and CDR2 is FNYEAQ. CDR3 length: 17 residues. This CDR3 is CASSLASGDGGTDTQYF. The CDR3 DNA follows: TGTGCCAGCAGCCTAGCCTCCGGGGATGGAGGCACAGATACGCAGTATTTT.

V usage is TRBV28 and J usage is TRBJ2-7; D remains unclear. Trimming cost V 8 bases and J 2 bases, with 22 bases left between them. The CDR3 extends over 16 amino acids. CDR1 and CDR2 (germline): MDHEN, SYDVKM. This CDR3 reads CASHFQSPLSAYEQYF. CDR3 coding DNA: TGTGCCAGCCACTTCCAAAGCCCTCTATCCGCCTACGAGCAGTACTTC.

J is TRBJ2-1 and V is TRBV24-1; 10 bases fit TRBD1. Germline-derived CDR1 and CDR2 are KGHDR and SFDVKD. This CDR3 is built from 14 residues. The V segment lost 6 bases and the J segment 7 bases; nucleotides outside the gene matches: 5. CDR3 protein: CATSSGQGGNEQFF. The CDR3 DNA reads TGTGCCACCAGTTCTGGACAGGGGGGGAATGAGCAGTTCTTC.

This rearrangement joins TRBV29-1 to TRBJ2-7; possible D gene TRBD1, 7 bases. The CDR3 length is 14 residues. Trimming removed 7 bases at V and 2 bases at J, with 18 bases between. Looked up from germline, CDR1 is SQVTM and CDR2 is ANQGSEA. The DNA of the CDR3 is TGCAGCGCCCTAGGAGGGGACAGAGCCTACGAGCAGTACTTC. This translates into CSALGGDRAYEQYF.

The sample holds one count of this clone. J is TRBJ2-3 and V is TRBV7-2; the match to TRBD2 covers 8 bases. Losses at the gene ends were 1 base for V and 6 bases for J; bases not matched to a gene: 6. This CDR3 spans 15 amino acids. Germline V gene sequence: CDR1 SGHTA, CDR2 FQGNSA. As DNA, the CDR3 is TGTGCCAGCAGCTTAGTTGGCCAGCGGGGGGATACGCAGTATTTT. As protein: CASSLVGQRGDTQYF. Variable domain in full (rest from reference TRBV7-2 and TRBJ2-3): GAGVSQSPSNKVTEKGKDVELRCDPISGHTALYWYRQSLGQGLEFLIYFQGNSAPDKSGLPSDRFSAERTGGSVSTLTIQRTQQEDSAVYLCASSLVGQRGDTQYFGPGTRLTVL.

V is TRBV2 and J is TRBJ2-2; 7 bases line up with TRBD1. The germline V gene encodes CDR1 SNHLY and CDR2 FYNNEI. With V trimmed by 8 bases and J by 3 bases, 9 bases remained unmatched. The CDR3 contains 15 residues. The chain's CDR3 is CASGRTGSDTGELFF. For the CDR3, the DNA is TGTGCCAGCGGCCGGACAGGAAGTGACACCGGGGAGCTGTTTTTT.

The V call is TRBV6-5, the J call TRBJ1-2; D may be TRBD1 (5 bases). The ends were cut back, 6 bases at V and 5 bases at J, with 19 bases in the middle. Germline lookup yields CDR1 MNHEY and CDR2 SVGAGI. The CDR3 length is 15 residues. CDR3 nucleotide sequence: TGTGCCAGCAGCGCCGGGACGGGGACTAGGTATGGCTACACCTTC. The encoded protein is CASSAGTGTRYGYTF.

The chain carries TRBV7-6 and TRBJ1-5; D is unresolved. The germline V gene encodes CDR1 SGHVS and CDR2 FNYEAQ. This CDR3 region has 14 residues. Trimming cost V 8 bases and J 3 bases, with 14 bases left between them. The CDR3 is CASGPPGFNQPQHF. In DNA form, the CDR3 reads TGTGCCAGCGGCCCCCCGGGATTCAATCAGCCCCAGCATTTT.

This clone appeared a few times. The chain uses TRBV3-1 (or the pseudogene TRBV3-2) and TRBJ2-1; D possibly corresponds to TRBD1 (5 bases). CDR3 length: 17 residues. With 1 base removed from V and 8 bases from J, the gap between germline ends came to 21 bases. In germline, CDR1 is LGHDT, CDR2 YNNKEL (reference sequence). This CDR3 reads CASSQGLFLTDPYEQFF. The CDR3 DNA reads TGTGCCAGCAGCCAAGGCCTCTTTCTGACAGATCCATATGAGCAGTTCTTC.

The chain has TRBV23-1 and TRBJ2-7; 11 bases fit TRBD1. TRBV23-1 is classed as an ORF, of uncertain function. The J segment lost 2 bases and the V segment lost 2 bases, leaving 2 bases of the junction unmatched. This CDR3 contains 15 residues. CDR3 coding DNA: TGCGCCAGCAGTCAAAGGACAGGGGGCGCCTACGAGCAGTACTTC. The encoded protein is CASSQRTGGAYEQYF.